These 10 T cell receptor beta chains were all obtained from the same sample, sequenced in a study of regulatory T cells in long-lasting Graves disease. Building of the TCR beta libraries involved iRepertoire HTBI primers and Arm-PCR of CDR3 regions. Via MiXCR, TCRdb re-called the multiplex PCR reads, giving one row per CDR3 protein. The profile covers 700,000 or so distinct CDR3 sequences, with around 32% appearing a single time and under 55% taken by the ten largest. Specified time point: persistent/refractory GD, antithyroid drugs over 5 years with positive TRAb. Following extraction of RNA from PBMCs, that RNA was used to make the TCR library. The sequences come from peripheral blood mononuclear cells (PBMCs), collected when the disease was refractory, from a patient treated with antithyroid drugs. These TCRs come from a female donor with Graves disease.

The J gene is TRBJ1-4, the V gene TRBV11-2; D gene uncertain. Deletions cut 3 bases from V and 8 bases from J, with 10 bases between. CDR1 is SGHAT and CDR2 is FQNNGV in the germline V gene. The length of the CDR3 is 13 residues. This CDR3 reads CASSFEPREKLFF. The CDR3 DNA reads TGTGCCAGCAGCTTCGAACCTAGGGAAAAACTGTTTTTT.

The chain recombines TRBV7-2 with TRBJ2-5; weak D call: TRBD1 (5 bases). In germline, CDR1 is SGHTA, CDR2 FQGNSA. This CDR3 contains 16 residues. With 1 base removed from V and 3 bases from J, the gap between germline ends came to 15 bases. The CDR3 DNA reads as TGTGCCAGCAGCTTAGGGATGGGGCTGGGGAAAGAGACCCAGTACTTC. Protein product: CASSLGMGLGKETQYF. Full variable domain (rest looked up from reference TRBV7-2 and TRBJ2-5): GAGVSQSPSNKVTEKGKDVELRCDPISGHTALYWYRQSLGQGLEFLIYFQGNSAPDKSGLPSDRFSAERTGGSVSTLTIQRTQQEDSAVYLCASSLGMGLGKETQYFGPGTRLLVL.

This clonotype was counted between two and nine times. The rearrangement uses TRBV12-3 or TRBV12-4 and TRBJ2-7; tentative D call: TRBD1 (5 bases). Trimming took off 5 bases at V and 3 bases at J, with 23 bases between the two ends. This CDR3 is built from 17 residues. The CDR3 loop reads CASSPTLSGLGLYEQYF. The CDR3 DNA is TGTGCCAGCAGTCCCACCCTTTCGGGCTTGGGGCTCTACGAGCAGTACTTC.

The chain recombines TRBV5-5 with TRBJ2-5; possibly TRBD1 or TRBD2 for D (5 bases each). This CDR3 has 16 residues. Germline CDR1 SGHKS, CDR2 YYEKEE (reference sequence). The V end lost 1 base, the J end lost 1 base, and 14 bases lay between the germline ends. CDR3 nucleotide sequence: TGTGCCAGCAGCTTGAACCGGGACGGGCCCCAAGAGACCCAGTACTTC. It encodes CASSLNRDGPQETQYF.

This rearrangement joins TRBV3-1 to TRBJ2-7, with 10 bases fitting TRBD2. V lost 1 base and J lost 0; bases outside the gene matches: 3. The germline CDR1 and CDR2 sequences are LGHDT and YNNKEL (reference sequence). The CDR3 is made up of 16 amino acids. Here the CDR3 reads CASSQGLAGDSYEQYF. CDR3 sequence (DNA): TGTGCCAGCAGCCAAGGGCTAGCGGGGGACTCCTACGAGCAGTACTTC.

This clonotype was counted ten times or more. The chain links TRBV6-1 to TRBJ1-5, with D possibly being TRBD1 (6 bases). V lost 0 bases, J lost 4 bases, and 13 bases lay in between. The CDR3 is 16 residues long. Germline V gives CDR1 MNHNS, CDR2 SASEGT. For the CDR3, the DNA is TGTGCCAGCAGTGAAGCCCAGGGGATGGGGAATCAGCCCCAGCATTTT. This encodes CASSEAQGMGNQPQHF.

This clonotype turned up a few times. This rearrangement joins TRBV28 to TRBJ1-1, with D uncertain. The CDR3 has 13 amino acids. With 7 bases removed from V and 1 base from J, the gap between germline ends came to 10 bases. The germline V gene has CDR1 MDHEN and CDR2 SYDVKM. CDR3 protein: CASKRQANTEAFF. DNA for the CDR3: TGTGCCAGCAAAAGACAAGCGAACACTGAAGCTTTCTTT. Combining the CDR3 with reference TRBV28 and TRBJ1-1 gives the whole variable domain DVKVTQSSRYLVKRTGEKVFLECVQDMDHENMFWYRQDPGLGLRLIYFSYDVKMKEKGDIPEGYSVSREKKERFSLILESASTNQTSMYLCASKRQANTEAFFGQGTRLTVV.

V and J are TRBV10-3 and TRBJ2-4; 8 bases agree with TRBD1. This CDR3 is built from 15 residues. Trimming cost V 5 bases and J 6 bases; bases outside gene matches: 9. The V gene's germline CDR1 is ENHRY and CDR2 SYGVKD. CDR3 bases: TGTGCCATCAGTACAGGGGGGAGCCGGGGAAACATTCAGTACTTC. Protein product: CAISTGGSRGNIQYF.

This rearrangement joins TRBV5-1 to TRBJ1-2; D gene uncertain. V was trimmed by 0 bases and J by 3 bases, leaving 12 bases between them. The CDR3 extends over 15 amino acids. Per germline, CDR1 SGHRS and CDR2 YFSETQ. The CDR3 region has the DNA TGCGCCAGCAGCTTGGCCGGTTATTCCGACTATGGCTACACCTTC. Its translation: CASSLAGYSDYGYTF.

This clonotype has only a few counts. The chain joins TRBV7-9 to TRBJ1-2, with TRBD1 as a possible D gene (6 bases). This CDR3 spans 19 amino acids. Trimming stripped 6 bases from V and 5 bases from J, with 31 bases between. CDR1 and CDR2 from the germline V gene are SEHNR and FQNEAQ (reference sequence). The CDR3, as DNA: TGTGCCAGCAGTTTGCCCCTACAGGGCATCCCGTCCTACCTATATGGCTACACCTTC. It encodes CASSLPLQGIPSYLYGYTF.